This TCR beta chain stems from a study of neoadjuvant nivolumab and ipilimumab in lung cancer. As regards this clone: Its antigen is still unknown.

The repertoire was sequenced with immunoSEQ multiplex PCR; TCRdb's copy has only in-frame clones and lacks some. This table holds 8,000 to 10,000 clones, approximately 84% found once. Findings of the study overall: Only a small number of samples underwent TCR sequencing. Compared with tumor-adjacent uninvolved lung, resected tumors showed greater richness and clonality.

The V gene's germline CDR1 is LNHDA and CDR2 SQIVND (reference sequence). This CDR3 is built from 15 residues. Trimming removed 6 bases at V and 3 bases at J, with 17 bases between. The material sequenced was tumor tissue, taken after neoadjuvant nivolumab, alone or with ipilimumab, at or shortly before surgery. The chain couples TRBV19 to TRBJ1-1; no clear D. The sequence came from an adult with non-small cell lung cancer. The CDR3 loop reads CASRPPEEGYTEAFF. Written as DNA, the CDR3 is TGTGCCAGTAGACCCCCTGAAGAAGGCTACACTGAAGCTTTCTTT.